This paragraph reports one T cell receptor (beta chain). Its antigen is unknown. TCRdb analysed the RT-PCR reads with MiXCR anew, one entry per CDR3 protein. The table records around 750,000 distinct CDR3 sequences, 21% of them present only once. These data belong to a study of response to subunit inactivated influenza vaccine. General study results and limits: With each seasonal influenza vaccination, the authors suggested, few new T cells are recruited.

Germline V gene data show CDR1 as ENHRY and CDR2 as SYGVKD. The V and J ends lost 2 bases and 7 bases respectively, with 9 bases between them. The CDR3 is made up of 13 amino acids. Sequencing used PBMCs from blood, obtained 5 days after vaccination. The chain is built from TRBV10-3 and TRBJ2-1; TRBD1 or TRBD2 may be the D gene (5 bases each). This receptor was identified in a man aged 50 to 59 who received an inactivated influenza vaccine. CDR3 residues: CAISEAGRNEQFF. CDR3 DNA: TGTGCCATCAGTGAGGCAGGGAGAAATGAGCAGTTCTTC.